The T cell receptor (beta chain) under discussion was sequenced for a study of blood T cells in healthy people across ages (dated by TCRdb to between 2014 and 2017). Background for the entire study: Template switching captured roughly one uniquely barcoded TCR beta cDNA molecule per two T cells in model experiments. The study measured age-related changes in TCR beta repertoire diversity using deep sequencing normalized with unique cDNA molecular identifiers. Four age groups were formed from the donors: young (average 16 years), middle-aged (less than 40), aged (around 62) and long-lived (roughly 81). To avoid experimental bias, donors of different ages were distributed randomly across sequencing lanes. Two additional independent replicas of 1 million unique cDNA reads from the same blood draw were analyzed for two donors (one aged 18 to 30 and one aged 80 or older).

Systemically healthy Caucasian individuals from Russia, over 30 in total and aged about 6 to 100 years, were included as donors. Each donor gave 9 to 10 milliliters of peripheral blood, collected into EDTA-treated Vacutainer tubes. Ficoll-Paque density-gradient centrifugation was used to isolate PBMCs, with at least 6 million per sample. Total RNA was extracted from PBMCs with Trizol reagent, with at least 6 micrograms obtained per sample. For every donor, an aliquot of PBMCs went through flow cytometry to measure the percentages of naive CD45RAhigh/CD27high T cells. In regard to this clonotype: Its antigen specificity is not known. Relative to the germline gene, one junction end is altered; a read error may explain this.

Libraries came from 5' RACE. The sequencer was an Illumina HiSeq 2500. A second PCR of about 7 to 12 cycles was run with a J-beta primer mix and a sample-barcoded 5' primer. A unique molecular identifier was introduced onto each TCR beta cDNA molecule by a template-switch 5' adaptor carrying 12 random nucleotides. Each sample yielded at least 3 million CDR3-containing paired-end reads. All of the RNA was converted into first-strand cDNA using the Mint cDNA synthesis kit, with a TRBC-specific oligonucleotide serving as the primer. After uracil-DNA glycosylase treatment, a first 18-cycle PCR used universal primers M1SS and BC2_uni_R on all cDNA. Turning to the authors' computational methods: For normalization, 1 million high-quality reads were randomly selected from each sample, with every read carrying a distinct molecular identifier. Instead of being binned into consensus sequences, reads that shared molecular identifiers were thrown out. CDR3 identification, clonotype clustering and error correction used MiTCR with a Q25 quality threshold and the strictest error-elimination algorithm. Lower-bound total TCR beta diversity was estimated with a nonparametric unseen species model using Euler transformation. TCRdb handled the public reads itself, with Q25 trimming in fastp and clone calling in MiXCR, and kept productive beta chains. Every distinct CDR3 protein forms one entry, paired with its most common genes and DNA. These V and J calls derive from TCRdb rather than the authors' analysis. This sample holds 1.5 million to 1.8 million distinct CDR3 sequences; approximately 39% were observed only once. The ten largest clonotypes hold 4% of the sample.

The paper's findings and limits, for the study overall: As age increased, observed TCR beta diversity per million T cells dropped in a roughly linear way, and a significant reduction was already evident by age 40. Observed TCR beta diversity correlated strongly with the percentage of naive T cells measured by flow cytometry. Compared with the aged group, the long-lived group had more naive CD4+ T cells, fewer expanded clones and increased TCR diversity, a pattern suggesting age selection. Bulk unsorted PBMC profiling prevented conclusive comparison of naive and antigen-experienced compartments. Total diversity estimates from one million sequenced T cells were considered lower bounds and underestimates. Because the CMV infection status of the donors was unknown, age-related changes in expanded clonotypes may potentially have been confounded.

The CDR3 sequence holds 14 residues, the cysteine and phenylalanine included. Only the CDR3 DNA stays, 42 bases, in frame from base 1. CDR1 KGHSH and CDR2 LQKENI are derived from the germline V gene. The rearranged segments are TRBV18 and TRBJ2-1; 9 nucleotides in the junction match TRBD2. The sample comprised blood. This TCR was sampled from a woman under 30 in good health. The nucleotide sequence is given as TGTGCCAGCTCCGGACTAGCGCTACCCAATGGGCAGTTCTTC. The translation is CASSGLALPNGQFF.